This is a list of T cell receptor beta chains from one sample in a study of graft-versus-host responses after intestinal transplantation. The table came from immunoSEQ multiplex PCR; TCRdb's copy has only in-frame clones and leaves some out. The sample yields approximately 3,300 clones, 75% to 85% seen once. The input for sequencing was ileum tissue, taken around 17 and 22 days after intestinal transplantation. The receptors come from a human patient who received an intestinal transplant, so some T cells may come from the graft donor. The CDR3 runs from the conserved cysteine through the conserved F or W. A D gene is named only where the DNA matches it firmly. Clone size, where shown, is once, few, many, or a class for clones that have expanded.

NA,once,TRBJ2-3,TRBV6-6,CASSYTLDTQYF,TGTGCCAGCAGTTATACTCTTGATACGCAGTATTTT
NA,NA,TRBJ1-6,TRBV18,CASSPGLGQGTGYNSPLHF,TGTGCCAGCTCACCCGGCTTAGGGCAGGGAACGGGCTATAATTCACCCCTCCACTTT
TRBD1,NA,TRBJ1-5,TRBV5-3,CARSYPDRAQPQHF,TGTGCCAGAAGCTACCCGGACAGGGCTCAGCCCCAGCATTTT
NA,few,TRBJ2-2,TRBV4-1,CASSHKNTGELFF,TGCGCCAGCAGCCACAAGAACACCGGGGAGCTGTTTTTT
NA,NA,TRBJ2-2,TRBV7-9,CASTGTGELFF,TGTGCCAGCACGGGCACCGGGGAGCTGTTTTTT
NA,NA,TRBJ2-7,TRBV27,CASSLMDSFDEQYF,TGTGCCAGCAGTTTAATGGACTCCTTCGACGAGCAGTACTTC
NA,NA,TRBJ1-1,TRBV7-9,CASSVGRGTMNTEAFF,TGTGCCAGCAGCGTCGGACGGGGAACAATGAACACTGAAGCTTTCTTT
NA,NA,TRBJ1-2,TRBV2,CASTGLEAYGYTF,TGTGCCAGCACCGGCCTGGAGGCTTATGGCTACACCTTC
NA,NA,TRBJ1-5,TRBV9,CASSRSGGQPQHF,TGTGCCAGCAGCCGCTCGGGCGGCCAGCCCCAGCATTTT
TRBD1,NA,TRBJ2-5,TRBV28,CASSSFSRGRETQYF,TGTGCCAGCAGTTCATTTAGTAGGGGGCGAGAGACCCAGTACTTC
NA,once,TRBJ1-5,TRBV11-2,CASSSKYRENGVLGQPQHF,TGTGCCAGCAGCTCCAAATACCGGGAAAACGGAGTGTTGGGTCAGCCCCAGCATTTT
NA,NA,TRBJ1-5,TRBV4-1,CASSLESGGHQPQHF,TGCGCCAGCAGCCTCGAGTCGGGGGGCCATCAGCCCCAGCATTTT
NA,NA,TRBJ2-3,TRBV10-1,CASSVGGIGPDTQYF,TGCGCCAGCAGTGTGGGGGGAATAGGCCCAGATACGCAGTATTTT
NA,NA,TRBJ1-2,TRBV9,CASSAETGANYGYTF,TGTGCCAGCAGCGCCGAGACAGGCGCTAACTATGGCTACACCTTC
NA,NA,TRBJ1-2,TRBV7-9,CASSWRGEWDYGYTF,TGTGCCAGCAGCTGGAGGGGGGAATGGGACTATGGCTACACCTTC
NA,large,TRBJ1-4,TRBV4-1,CASSQDGGATNEKLFF,TGCGCCAGCAGCCAAGACGGCGGTGCAACTAATGAAAAACTGTTTTTT